This T cell receptor beta chain was retrieved from a study of cytomegalovirus exposure and HLA in healthy donors. Broader study findings: The authors listed some 150 TCR beta chains as cytomegalovirus-associated. For most TCR beta V segments, an earlier analysis put the productive rate at about 90% or about 30% of the time. In a later analysis, common viral pathogens appeared linked to several of the most significant clusters. Sequencing had likely introduced a cluster of highly shared sequence variants as an artifact.

Germline CDR1 KGHSH, CDR2 LQKENI. Trimming at V came to 3 bases and at J to 1 base, leaving 9 bases not matched to a gene. This CDR3 comprises 16 residues. In the case of this clone: Its antigen is undetermined.

With 60 Vbeta and 13 Jbeta primers, the PCR was carried out. Clones were sequenced by immunoSEQ multiplex PCR, and TCRdb holds only the in-frame ones, with some missing. This sample has 150,000 or so clones, with over 70% found just once. The gene calls are TRBV18 and TRBJ2-7; 7 bases agree with TRBD1. Sample: PBMCs. The sequence derives from a man aged 30 to 45 in good health and CMV-seronegative. DNA of the CDR3: TGTGCCAGCTCACCCCTTACAGGGGCATGGTCCTACGAGCAGTACTTC. Translated: CASSPLTGAWSYEQYF.